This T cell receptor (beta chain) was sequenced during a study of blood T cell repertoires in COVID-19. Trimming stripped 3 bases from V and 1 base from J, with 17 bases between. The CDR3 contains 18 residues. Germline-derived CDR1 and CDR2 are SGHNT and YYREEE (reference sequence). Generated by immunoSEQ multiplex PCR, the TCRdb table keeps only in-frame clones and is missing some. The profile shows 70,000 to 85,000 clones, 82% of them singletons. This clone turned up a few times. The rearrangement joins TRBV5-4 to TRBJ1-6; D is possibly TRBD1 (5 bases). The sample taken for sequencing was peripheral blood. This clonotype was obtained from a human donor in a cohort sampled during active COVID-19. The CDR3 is CASSSSKSGGSYNSPLHF. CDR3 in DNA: TGTGCCAGCAGCTCGAGTAAAAGTGGGGGGTCCTATAATTCACCCCTCCACTTT.